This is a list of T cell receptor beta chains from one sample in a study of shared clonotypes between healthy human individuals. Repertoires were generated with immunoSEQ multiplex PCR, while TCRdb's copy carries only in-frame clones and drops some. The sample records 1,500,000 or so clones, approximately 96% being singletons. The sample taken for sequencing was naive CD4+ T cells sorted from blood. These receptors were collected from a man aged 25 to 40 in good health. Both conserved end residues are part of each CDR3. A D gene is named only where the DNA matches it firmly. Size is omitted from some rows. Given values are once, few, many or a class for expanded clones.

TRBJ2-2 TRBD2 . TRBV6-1 TGTGCCAGCAGTGAAGCCGCAGCGGGAGGGAACACCGGGGAGCTGTTTTTT CASSEAAAGGNTGELFF
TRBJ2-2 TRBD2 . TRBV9 TGTGCCAGCAGCGTATTGTCCGGGCTAGCGGGAGCTGCGAGCACCGGGGAGCTGTTTTTT CASSVLSGLAGAASTGELFF
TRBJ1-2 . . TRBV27 TGTGCCAGCAGCCGACAGGTCCCGGTGCGGGGAGGGGGTAACTATGGCTACACCTTC CASSRQVPVRGGGNYGYTF
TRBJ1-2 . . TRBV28 TGTGCCAGCAGTTCCCGTAGGGGATGGAACTATGGCTACACCTTC CASSSRRGWNYGYTF
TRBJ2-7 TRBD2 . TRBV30 TGTGCCTGGAGTCGGACTAGCGGGAGGTTCAACGAGCAGTACTTC CAWSRTSGRFNEQYF
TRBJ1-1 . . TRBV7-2 TGTGCCAGCAGCCCCGGATTGATGCCTGAAGCTTTCTTT CASSPGLMPEAFF
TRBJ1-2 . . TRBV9 TGTGCCAGCAGCGTAGGACAGACCCTGACGAGCTATGGCTACACCTTC CASSVGQTLTSYGYTF
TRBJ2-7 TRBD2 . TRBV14 TGTGCCAGCAGTTTACAGGTCGGCGGGAGGTACGAGCAGTACTTC CASSLQVGGRYEQYF
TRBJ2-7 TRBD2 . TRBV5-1 TGCGCCAGCAGCTTGGCCGAAAGGACTAGAGCTTCCTACGAGCAGTACTTC CASSLAERTRASYEQYF
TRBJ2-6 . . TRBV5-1 TGCGCCAGCAGCGGCGCAGGGCCTGGGGCCAACGTCCTGACTTTC CASSGAGPGANVLTF
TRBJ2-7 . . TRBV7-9 TGTGCCAGCAGCTTAAGGGCGGAATCAAGCTCCTACGAGCAGTACTTC CASSLRAESSSYEQYF
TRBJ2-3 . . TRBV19 TGTGCCAGTAGTGCCGACAGGACTAATACGCAGTATTTT CASSADRTNTQYF
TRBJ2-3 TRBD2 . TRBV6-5 TGTGCCAGCAGTTTCGGACTAGCGGGAGATACGCAGTATTTT CASSFGLAGDTQYF
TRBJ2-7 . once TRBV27 TGTGCCAGCAGTCGCGCCAGCGCCCTCTCCTACGAGCAGTACTTC CASSRASALSYEQYF
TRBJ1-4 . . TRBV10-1 TGCGCCAGCAGTGAGACCGTGGGTGAAAAACTGTTTTTT CASSETVGEKLFF
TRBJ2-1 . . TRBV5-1 TGCGCCAGCAGCTTCAGCGGACCCTACAATGAGCAGTTCTTC CASSFSGPYNEQFF